Each of the 29 T cell receptor beta chains below was sequenced from the same sample in a study of T cell repertoires in aging, cancer and after chemotherapy. Peripheral blood genomic DNA, not sorted cells or RNA, was the template. A mixed TRB-A/B primer pool amplified rearranged TRB by multiplex touch-down PCR. One entry per CDR3 protein results from TCRdb running MiXCR on the multiplex PCR reads. The sample comprises a few thousand distinct CDR3 sequences, 64% of which are singletons, and 25% to 30% rests with the top ten. The sequenced sample was blood. Receptors were obtained from a human donor with a solid tumor.

This clonotype has just a few counts. This chain connects TRBV10-3 to TRBJ1-2; 7 bases map to TRBD1. The V and J ends lost 6 bases and 6 bases, in that order; junction bases with no gene match: 10. Germline V gene sequence: CDR1 ENHRY, CDR2 SYGVKD. The CDR3 length is 14 residues. This CDR3 reads CAISATTGSDGYTF. The CDR3, as DNA: TGTGCCATCAGCGCGACGACAGGGTCTGATGGCTACACCTTC.

CDR3 sequence reads: CASSPKRLGDNEQFF. The CDR3 DNA sequence: TGTGCCAGCAGCCCTAAGAGACTCGGGGACAATGAGCAGTTCTTC. The chain recombines TRBV7-9 with TRBJ2-1, with D tentatively TRBD2 (5 bases). With 5 bases removed from V and 5 bases from J, the gap between germline ends came to 16 bases. This CDR3 comprises 15 residues. Germline V CDR1 and CDR2: SEHNR, FQNEAQ (reference sequence).

This sequence joins TRBV29-1 and TRBJ2-7; D is undetermined. The CDR3 is made up of 13 amino acids. V was cut by 4 bases and J by 0 bases, with 10 bases left in between. Per germline, CDR1 SQVTM and CDR2 ANQGSEA. The CDR3 loop is CSVGLQFSYEQYF. The CDR3, as DNA: TGCAGCGTTGGTCTCCAGTTCTCCTACGAGCAGTACTTC.

The chain uses TRBV7-6 and TRBJ2-3, with TRBD2 matching 9 bases. With 4 bases clipped from V and 8 bases from J, the junction kept 10 bases outside the gene matches. The length of the CDR3 is 15 residues. Germline V gene sequence: CDR1 SGHVS, CDR2 FNYEAQ. CDR3 coding DNA: TGTGCCAGCAGCTCGACCGGGACTAGCCCTGCTACGCAGTATTTT. Encoded protein: CASSSTGTSPATQYF.

This clonotype turned up a few times. This sequence joins TRBV20-1 and TRBJ2-7; tentative D call: TRBD1 (6 bases). Trimming pared 7 bases from V and 3 bases from J, leaving 13 bases between. Germline V CDR1 and CDR2: DFQATT, SNEGSKA (reference sequence). The CDR3 is 12 amino acids. The CDR3 DNA reads TGCAGTGTACCGGGCAGGGGCTACGAGCAGTACTTC. It codes for CSVPGRGYEQYF.

This clonotype was found a few times. The chain joins TRBV2 to TRBJ1-2, with D maybe TRBD1 (6 bases). The length of the CDR3 is 14 residues. Trimming took 6 bases from V and 3 from J, leaving 14 bases between them. CDR1 is SNHLY, CDR2 FYNNEI, per germline. The CDR3 coding sequence is TGTGCCAGCAGAGCCGACAGGCGGTACTATGGCTACACCTTC. This translates into CASRADRRYYGYTF.

This rearrangement joins TRBV19 to TRBJ1-4, with D maybe TRBD1 (5 bases). The CDR3 extends over 15 amino acids. CDR1 and CDR2 (germline): LNHDA, SQIVND (reference sequence). Trimming took 6 bases from V and 2 from J, leaving 13 bases between them. In DNA, the CDR3 is TGTGCCAGTAGGCCTCAGGGCTCCACTAATGAAAAACTGTTTTTT. It is translated as CASRPQGSTNEKLFF.

This clonotype was counted a single time. This chain uses TRBV27 with TRBJ1-1; 9 bases match TRBD1. Germline V gene data show CDR1 as MNHEY and CDR2 as SMNVEV (reference sequence). The length of the CDR3 is 14 residues. Trimming cost V 3 bases and J 4 bases; bases outside gene matches: 3. CDR3 nucleotide sequence: TGTGCCAGCAGTTTGGGACAGGGAGGCACTGAAGCTTTCTTT. This gives the protein CASSLGQGGTEAFF.

The chain uses TRBV6-5 and TRBJ2-1, with D possibly matching TRBD2 (5 bases). CDR3 size: 13 residues. Deletions cut 4 bases from V and 2 bases from J, with 6 bases between. CDR1 and CDR2 (germline): MNHEY, SVGAGI. CDR3 nucleotides: TGTGCCAGCAGTTGGGGAGCCTACAATGAGCAGTTCTTC. Translating gives CASSWGAYNEQFF.

The chain links TRBV6-2 or TRBV6-3 to TRBJ2-1, with TRBD2 matching 7 bases. V shed 1 base, J shed 5 bases, and the junction held 8 bases outside the gene matches. The CDR3 runs to 16 residues. Germline V gene sequence: CDR1 MNHEY, CDR2 SVGEGT. As DNA, the CDR3 is TGTGCCAGCAGTTACTACTTGGGGGGGGGAAACAATGAGCAGTTCTTC. Protein: CASSYYLGGGNNEQFF.

The J gene is TRBJ1-2, the V gene TRBV12-3 or TRBV12-4; D ambiguous. There are 15 residues in the CDR3. V lost 6 bases, J lost 4 bases, and 18 bases lay in between. The CDR3 region has the DNA TGTGCCAGCAGCAACTCGGCTGGGGTGGGCTATGGCTACACCTTC. Amino acids: CASSNSAGVGYGYTF.

The table lists this clonotype with a few counts. The chain combines TRBV30 with TRBJ1-1; unclear D gene. The CDR3 contains 11 residues. Germline values: CDR1 GTSNPN, CDR2 SVGIG (reference sequence). Trimming stripped 2 bases from V and 3 bases from J, with 4 bases between. This CDR3 is CAWSLYTEAFF. The CDR3 DNA sequence: TGTGCCTGGAGTTTGTACACTGAAGCTTTCTTT. The full variable domain, with the rest looked up from reference TRBV30 and TRBJ1-1, is SQTIHQWPATLVQPVGSPLSLECTVEGTSNPNLYWYRQAAGRGLQLLFYSVGIGQISSEVPQNLSASRPQDRQFILSSKKLLLSDSGFYLCAWSLYTEAFFGQGTRLTVV.

This clonotype was observed a handful of times. The rearrangement uses TRBV6-5 and TRBJ2-7; 7 bases are a match to TRBD1. Trimming cost V 6 bases and J 0 bases; bases outside gene matches: 5. The length of the CDR3 is 14 residues. CDR1 and CDR2 (germline): MNHEY, SVGAGI. The CDR3 DNA follows: TGTGCCAGCAGCCGACAGGGAAGCTCCTACGAGCAGTACTTC. Translation gives CASSRQGSSYEQYF.

J is TRBJ1-1 and V is TRBV10-2; 9 nucleotides align to TRBD1. Germline lookup yields CDR1 WSHSY and CDR2 SAAADI. V was clipped by 5 bases and J by 6 bases; unmatched bases: 7. This CDR3 contains 14 residues. DNA of the CDR3: TGCGCCAGCAGTACGGGACAGGGTACTTCTGAAGCTTTCTTT. It specifies CASSTGQGTSEAFF.

This clonotype came up a few times. This chain links TRBV30 with TRBJ2-7, with TRBD1 as a possible D gene (6 bases). Germline-derived CDR1 and CDR2 are GTSNPN and SVGIG (reference sequence). The CDR3 totals 13 residues. CDR3 loop: CASTRDILYEQYF. The CDR3 region has the DNA TGTGCATCGACCAGGGACATCCTCTACGAGCAGTACTTC.

This clonotype is medium-sized in the sample. The chain joins TRBV20-1 to TRBJ2-7; no clear D gene. CDR1 is DFQATT, CDR2 SNEGSKA, per germline (reference sequence). The CDR3 contains 13 residues. Trimming removed 0 bases from V and 3 bases from J, with 9 bases in between. CDR3 protein: CSAREERDYEQYF. The CDR3, as DNA: TGCAGTGCTAGAGAGGAGCGAGACTACGAGCAGTACTTC.

This chain joins TRBV30 and TRBJ1-2, with D possibly being TRBD1 (5 bases). V lost 2 bases, J lost 0 bases, and 10 bases lay in between. This CDR3 has 14 amino acids. Germline CDR1 is GTSNPN and CDR2 is SVGIG (reference sequence). CDR3 residues: CAWSWIGANYGYTF. The DNA for the CDR3 is TGTGCCTGGAGTTGGATAGGGGCTAACTATGGCTACACCTTC.

The chain joins TRBV20-1 to TRBJ1-2, with 10 bases aligning to TRBD1. Germline V CDR1 and CDR2: DFQATT, SNEGSKA (reference sequence). This CDR3 has 14 residues. V shed 4 bases, J shed 3 bases, and the junction held 5 bases outside the gene matches. CDR3 nucleotide sequence: TGCAGTGCTACCTCGGGACAGGGGTACTATGGCTACACCTTC. Encoded protein: CSATSGQGYYGYTF.

The table lists this clonotype with a few counts. This chain links TRBV30 with TRBJ1-1; D uncertain. V was pared by 1 base and J by 5 bases, with 8 bases between. The CDR3 has 12 residues. Germline loops: CDR1 GTSNPN, CDR2 SVGIG (reference sequence). In nucleotides, the CDR3 is TGTGCCTGGAGTGGGGGAACGACTGAAGCTTTCTTT. It translates to CAWSGGTTEAFF.

This clonotype was seen only a few times. The gene calls are TRBV19 and TRBJ2-7; D is unclear. The CDR3 is made up of 15 amino acids. From germline, CDR1 is LNHDA and CDR2 SQIVND (reference sequence). V lost 3 bases, J lost 2 bases, and 14 bases lay in between. DNA for the CDR3: TGTGCCAGTAGTATCCCCCTCGGCCGACCCTACGAGCAGTACTTC. Translation gives CASSIPLGRPYEQYF.

The CDR3 DNA follows: TGTGCCAGCAGTTCTCAGGGGGCTAATTCACCCCTCCACTTT. It codes for CASSSQGANSPLHF. The chain joins TRBV6-5 to TRBJ1-6, with 8 bases identical to TRBD1. The CDR3 length is 14 residues. Germline V gives CDR1 MNHEY, CDR2 SVGAGI. The J segment lost 6 bases and the V segment lost 4 bases, leaving 2 bases of the junction unmatched.

The genes are TRBV27 and TRBJ2-7; the match to TRBD1 covers 8 bases. Germline V CDR1 and CDR2: MNHEY, SMNVEV (reference sequence). V shed 4 bases and J 3 bases; nucleotides not matched to a gene: 8. CDR3 length: 15 amino acids. CDR3 nucleotides: TGTGCCAGCAGTTCCCCAGGGGGCGGGCGCTACGAGCAGTACTTC. It codes for CASSSPGGGRYEQYF.

The gene calls are TRBV27 and TRBJ2-7; 7 positions match TRBD1. CDR3 size: 15 residues. The trim removed 5 bases at V and 7 bases at J, leaving 14 bases unmatched. The germline V gene has CDR1 MNHEY and CDR2 SMNVEV (reference sequence). CDR3 amino acids: CASSLSGGSLREQYF. As DNA, the CDR3 is TGTGCCAGCAGTCTCTCAGGGGGTAGTTTGCGGGAGCAGTACTTC.

This clonotype was detected a few times. The chain is built from TRBV19 and TRBJ1-2, with D unresolved. Trimming pared 5 bases from V and 6 bases from J, leaving 19 bases between. CDR1 is LNHDA, CDR2 SQIVND, per germline (reference sequence). The CDR3 contains 15 residues. CDR3 amino acids: CASSVFPRTAHGYTF. The CDR3 DNA reads TGTGCCAGTAGTGTCTTTCCGCGCACGGCCCATGGCTACACCTTC.

The CDR3 region has the DNA TGCAGCTTATTACAGGGAAACACCGGGGAGCTGTTTTTT. It encodes CSLLQGNTGELFF. The gene calls are TRBV29-1 and TRBJ2-2, with a possible D match to TRBD1 (6 bases). The CDR3 length is 13 residues. Trimming removed 8 bases from V and 2 bases from J, with 12 bases in between. Germline V gives CDR1 SQVTM, CDR2 ANQGSEA.

The chain recombines TRBV20-1 with TRBJ2-7, with D hard to call. Looked up from germline, CDR1 is DFQATT and CDR2 is SNEGSKA (reference sequence). Trimming stripped 6 bases from V and 3 bases from J, with 15 bases between. CDR3 length: 13 amino acids. CDR3 bases: TGCAGTGCAGGGATACCGCAGCTCTACGAGCAGTACTTC. Translation: CSAGIPQLYEQYF.

This clonotype has just a few counts. The V and J genes are TRBV6-5 and TRBJ2-7, with D perhaps TRBD1 or TRBD2 (5 bases each). Germline V gene lookup returns CDR1 MNHEY and CDR2 SVGAGI. V was clipped by 5 bases and J by 6 bases, with 17 bases between them. The length of the CDR3 is 14 residues. The CDR3 DNA sequence: TGTGCCAGCAGTCTTGGGACCGCCCCGTCCGAGCAGTACTTC. It codes for CASSLGTAPSEQYF.

In its sample, this clonotype was seen a few times. V gene TRBV6-5 combines with J gene TRBJ2-1; D remains ambiguous. CDR1 is MNHEY and CDR2 is SVGAGI in the germline V gene. The CDR3 covers 14 residues. The germline V and J ends were trimmed by 3 bases and 6 bases, with 12 bases remaining between them. The CDR3 region has the DNA TGTGCCAGCAGTTATTCCGGACGAAGCAATGAGCAGTTCTTC. As protein: CASSYSGRSNEQFF.

A few counts support this clonotype. The chain combines TRBV15 with TRBJ1-3, with unresolved D. The germline gives CDR1 LNHNV, CDR2 YYDKDF (reference sequence). The CDR3 runs 17 residues. V was pared by 1 base and J by 6 bases, with 19 bases between. As DNA, the CDR3 is TGTGCCACCAGCAGAGGGTGGGGTACTTTCCTGTCAAACACCATATATTTT. Protein sequence: CATSRGWGTFLSNTIYF.